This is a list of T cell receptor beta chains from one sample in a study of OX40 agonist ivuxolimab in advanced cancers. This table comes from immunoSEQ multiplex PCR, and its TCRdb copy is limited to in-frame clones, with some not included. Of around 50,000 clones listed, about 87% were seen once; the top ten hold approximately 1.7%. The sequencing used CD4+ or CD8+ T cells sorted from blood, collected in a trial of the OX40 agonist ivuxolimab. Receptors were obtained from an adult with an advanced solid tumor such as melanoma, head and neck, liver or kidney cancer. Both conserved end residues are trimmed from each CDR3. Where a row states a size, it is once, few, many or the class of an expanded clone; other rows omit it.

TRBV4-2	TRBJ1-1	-	ASSLRGAEAF
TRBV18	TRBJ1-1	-	ASSPLGQGDTEAF
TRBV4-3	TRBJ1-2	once	ASSRRHDPSGYGYT
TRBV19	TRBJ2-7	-	ASSFSRTMNYEQY
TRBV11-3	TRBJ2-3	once	ASSLGRADTDTQY
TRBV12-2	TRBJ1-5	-	ASRRQGGQPQH
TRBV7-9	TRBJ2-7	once	ASSLFSHGTSIYEQY
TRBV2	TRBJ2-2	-	ASMFGNTGELF
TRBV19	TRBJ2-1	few	ASSLGLFNEQF
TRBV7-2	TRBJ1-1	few	ASSFDRFEAF